The 20 T cell receptor beta chains below come from one sample, sequenced in a study of T cell changes during pregnancy in multiple sclerosis. Profiled with immunoSEQ multiplex PCR; TCRdb holds only in-frame clones, not every one. The table has nearly 80,000 clones, roughly 92% seen once; the top ten hold approximately 0.2%. The sample consisted of CD4+ T cells from peripheral blood mononuclear cells, taken before pregnancy. The receptor source for this set is a female donor with multiple sclerosis, enrolled in a pregnancy study.

Turning to this clone: Other DNA sequences in this sample translate to the same CDR3. This chain connects TRBV5-4 to TRBJ1-2; a weak D match, TRBD1 (5 bases). V lost 0 bases to trimming and J lost 7 bases, with 10 bases between them. This CDR3 region has 13 residues. CDR1 SGHNT and CDR2 YYREEE come from the germline V gene (reference sequence). The CDR3 DNA sequence: TGTGCCAGCAGCTTGGATAGGGGAGGTGGCTACACCTTC. The encoded protein is CASSLDRGGGYTF.

The rearrangement links TRBV28 to TRBJ2-2, with 13 bases matching TRBD2. The CDR3 has 18 amino acids. Germline V gene sequence: CDR1 MDHEN, CDR2 SYDVKM. The J segment lost 5 bases and the V segment lost 3 bases, leaving 9 bases of the junction unmatched. The CDR3 coding sequence is TGTGCCAGCAGTTTTTTTGGGACTAGCGGGAAAGGAACCGGGGAGCTGTTTTTT. Translation gives CASSFFGTSGKGTGELFF.

The chain carries TRBV19 and TRBJ2-2; 9 bases are a match to TRBD1. Germline V lookup: CDR1 LNHDA, CDR2 SQIVND (reference sequence). CDR3 length: 14 amino acids. V shed 3 bases, J shed 6 bases, and the junction held 2 bases outside the gene matches. Written as DNA, the CDR3 is TGTGCCAGTAGTATGAACAGGGGGCCCGGGGAGCTGTTTTTT. This translates into CASSMNRGPGELFF.

The chain couples TRBV9 to TRBJ2-3; D is ambiguous. The CDR3 spans 13 residues. Germline CDR1 and CDR2: SGDLS and YYNGEE. V was cut by 2 bases and J by 4 bases, with 8 bases left in between. The CDR3 nucleotides are TGTGCCAGCAGCGTTATGTTCCCAGATACGCAGTATTTT. This codes for CASSVMFPDTQYF.

The DNA for the CDR3 is TGTGCCAGCAGCTCCGACGGGACTAGCGGGGGGGCCGGGGAGCTGTTTTTT. Amino acid sequence: CASSSDGTSGGAGELFF. This rearrangement joins TRBV7-2 to TRBJ2-2; 16 nucleotides align to TRBD2. CDR3 size: 17 residues. V shed 4 bases and J 6 bases; nucleotides not matched to a gene: 5. Germline V lookup: CDR1 SGHTA, CDR2 FQGNSA.

The gene calls are TRBV5-1 and TRBJ2-1, with TRBD1 matching 8 bases. J lost 8 bases, V lost 4 bases, and 11 bases had no gene match. The CDR3 is 15 residues long. Germline CDR1 and CDR2: SGHRS and YFSETQ. This chain's CDR3 is CASSPWTGWGHEQFF. In DNA, the CDR3 is TGCGCCAGCAGCCCTTGGACAGGGTGGGGGCATGAGCAGTTCTTC.

The J gene is TRBJ2-4, the V gene TRBV28; no definite D call. V was trimmed by 3 bases and J by 1 base, leaving 10 bases between them. This CDR3 is built from 15 residues. CDR1 MDHEN and CDR2 SYDVKM come from the germline V gene. This CDR3 is CASSFAWAAKNIQYF. The DNA of the CDR3 is TGTGCCAGCAGTTTCGCCTGGGCTGCCAAAAACATTCAGTACTTC.

The V gene is TRBV5-1, the J gene TRBJ1-2, with unresolved D. Germline values: CDR1 SGHRS, CDR2 YFSETQ. This CDR3 region has 14 residues. V was shortened by 5 bases and J by 3 bases, with 14 bases between the two germline ends. The CDR3, as DNA: TGCGCCAGCAGTTACAGCGCCGGGGACTATGGCTACACCTTC. This codes for CASSYSAGDYGYTF.

The CDR3 is CASSLARQLIAGELFF. CDR3 DNA sequence: TGTGCCAGCAGCTTAGCGAGGCAGTTAATCGCCGGGGAGCTGTTTTTT. The chain has TRBV7-8 and TRBJ2-2; D is unresolved. V shed 0 bases and J shed 6 bases, with 14 bases lying between them. CDR3 size: 16 residues. Germline V gives CDR1 SGHVS, CDR2 FQNEAQ.

The gene calls are TRBV28 and TRBJ2-7, with TRBD1 identical over 8 bases. The germline CDR1 and CDR2 sequences are MDHEN and SYDVKM. CDR3 length equals 13 residues. After removal of 3 bases from V and 7 bases from J, the junction contained 5 bases not matched to a gene. The CDR3 region is CASSLGRGREQYF. In DNA, the CDR3 is TGTGCCAGCAGTTTGGGCAGGGGGCGGGAGCAGTACTTC.

The genes are TRBV28 and TRBJ2-2; 16 bases agree with TRBD2. The V gene end was trimmed by 5 bases and the J gene end by 3 bases; junction bases not matched to a gene: 6. The CDR3 runs 18 residues. The germline V gene has CDR1 MDHEN and CDR2 SYDVKM. DNA for the CDR3: TGTGCCAGCAGTATCCCGGGACTAGCGGGAGGGGACACCGGGGAGCTGTTTTTT. Protein product: CASSIPGLAGGDTGELFF.

The gene calls are TRBV5-4 and TRBJ1-3; D perhaps matches TRBD1 (5 bases). V was trimmed by 0 bases and J by 2 bases, leaving 12 bases between them. CDR3 length equals 16 residues. Germline CDR1 reads SGHNT; CDR2 reads YYREEE (reference sequence). Here the CDR3 reads CASSLGGRRPGNTIYF. The CDR3 nucleotides are TGTGCCAGCAGCTTGGGGGGCCGGCGGCCTGGAAACACCATATATTTT.

The J gene is TRBJ2-2, the V gene TRBV28, with 7 bases that match TRBD1. The germline V gene encodes CDR1 MDHEN and CDR2 SYDVKM. Trimming cost V 5 bases and J 9 bases; bases outside gene matches: 12. CDR3 size: 15 residues. The CDR3 DNA follows: TGTGCCAGCAGTCCCAGGACAGGAGCGAAAAGGGAGCTGTTTTTT. This codes for CASSPRTGAKRELFF. Drawing the rest from reference TRBV28 and TRBJ2-2, the complete variable domain is DVKVTQSSRYLVKRTGEKVFLECVQDMDHENMFWYRQDPGLGLRLIYFSYDVKMKEKGDIPEGYSVSREKKERFSLILESASTNQTSMYLCASSPRTGAKRELFFGEGSRLTVL.

V gene TRBV6-1 combines with J gene TRBJ1-2; TRBD1 matches 8 bases. The trim removed 7 bases at V and 4 bases at J, leaving 8 bases unmatched. Germline V lookup: CDR1 MNHNS, CDR2 SASEGT. This CDR3 contains 14 residues. Here the CDR3 DNA reads TGTGCCAGCACCCGACAGGGGCTCGGCTATGGCTACACCTTC. Translated, it gives CASTRQGLGYGYTF.

This chain joins TRBV4-1 and TRBJ1-4, with TRBD1 as a possible D gene (5 bases). CDR3 length: 16 residues. The germline V gene has CDR1 MGHRA and CDR2 YSYEKL. V was pared by 0 bases and J by 5 bases, with 13 bases between. CDR3 in amino acids: CASSQDRDFLNEKLFF. Written as DNA, the CDR3 is TGCGCCAGCAGCCAAGACAGGGATTTTTTGAATGAAAAACTGTTTTTT.

The chain uses TRBV6-5 and TRBJ1-2; D is perhaps TRBD1 (6 bases). This CDR3 is 14 amino acids long. The germline V gene has CDR1 MNHEY and CDR2 SVGAGI. V lost 7 bases and J lost 2, with 14 bases in between. This CDR3 reads CASIGGKGNYGYTF. The DNA for the CDR3 is TGTGCCAGCATTGGGGGCAAGGGAAACTATGGCTACACCTTC.

This chain uses TRBV28 with TRBJ1-4; D is possibly TRBD1 (6 bases). Trimming removed 2 bases at V and 5 bases at J, with 15 bases between. The CDR3 has 16 residues. Germline V gives CDR1 MDHEN, CDR2 SYDVKM. CDR3 in DNA: TGTGCCAGCAGTTTAAGTGGCACAGGGCGAAATGAAAAACTGTTTTTT. As protein: CASSLSGTGRNEKLFF.

This rearrangement joins TRBV7-6 to TRBJ1-5, with TRBD1 as a possible D gene (5 bases). The germline V and J ends were trimmed by 4 bases and 0 bases, with 7 bases remaining between them. Germline CDR1 SGHVS, CDR2 FNYEAQ. This CDR3 is 14 amino acids long. As DNA, the CDR3 is TGTGCCAGCAGCTCAGGGCTTAGCAATCAGCCCCAGCATTTT. Its translation is CASSSGLSNQPQHF.

The chain has TRBV28 and TRBJ2-1, with D unclear. The V gene's germline CDR1 is MDHEN and CDR2 SYDVKM. Between the trimmed V and J ends, which lost 4 bases and 4 bases, there was a span of 2 bases. This CDR3 is built from 11 residues. The CDR3 here is CASSSYNEQFF. DNA for the CDR3: TGTGCCAGCAGTTCTTACAATGAGCAGTTCTTC. Together with reference TRBV28 and TRBJ2-1, the CDR3 gives the full variable domain: DVKVTQSSRYLVKRTGEKVFLECVQDMDHENMFWYRQDPGLGLRLIYFSYDVKMKEKGDIPEGYSVSREKKERFSLILESASTNQTSMYLCASSSYNEQFFGPGTRLTVL.

The chain couples TRBV5-4 to TRBJ2-2; 10 bases map to TRBD1. Germline V gene lookup returns CDR1 SGHNT and CDR2 YYREEE (reference sequence). The CDR3 runs 16 residues. V shed 3 bases, J shed 8 bases, and the junction held 10 bases outside the gene matches. CDR3 coding DNA: TGTGCCAGCAGCTCCGCCCGGGACAGGGGCGGGGGGGAGCTGTTTTTT. Its translation is CASSSARDRGGGELFF.